This TCR beta chain was sequenced during a study of blood T cells in healthy people across ages. Study-level results: TCR beta diversity, measured per million T cells, fell in a roughly linear way with age. Any changes in expanded clonotypes were possibly confounded, as donor CMV status remained unknown. Among long-lived donors, naive CD4+ cells were more numerous and diversity higher than in aged donors.

In this sample, this clonotype turned up once. Its target is not known. Through a sample-barcoded 5' primer and a J-beta primer mix, a second PCR was run for roughly 7 to 12 cycles. Each cDNA molecule was tagged by a template-switch adaptor with 12 random nucleotides. One entry per CDR3 protein results from TCRdb running MiXCR on the 5' RACE reads. The data contain roughly 830,000 distinct CDR3 sequences, around 62% of them seen just once; the ten biggest clones take up 25% to 30%. Trimming shortened V by 7 bases and J by 0 bases, and 7 bases separated the two germline ends. The CDR3 contains 13 residues. Germline values: CDR1 SGHRS, CDR2 YFSETQ.

The TCR sequence derives from a young man in good health. This chain links TRBV5-1 with TRBJ1-4; D is undetermined. Material for sequencing was blood. This CDR3 is CASGAATNEKLFF. CDR3 nucleotide sequence: TGCGCCAGCGGAGCAGCAACTAATGAAAAACTGTTTTTT. The whole variable domain, remainder taken from reference TRBV5-1 and TRBJ1-4, is KAGVTQTPRYLIKTRGQQVTLSCSPISGHRSVSWYQQTPGQGLQFLFEYFSETQRNKGNFPGRFSGRQFSNSRSEMNVSTLELGDSALYLCASGAATNEKLFFGSGTQLSVL.